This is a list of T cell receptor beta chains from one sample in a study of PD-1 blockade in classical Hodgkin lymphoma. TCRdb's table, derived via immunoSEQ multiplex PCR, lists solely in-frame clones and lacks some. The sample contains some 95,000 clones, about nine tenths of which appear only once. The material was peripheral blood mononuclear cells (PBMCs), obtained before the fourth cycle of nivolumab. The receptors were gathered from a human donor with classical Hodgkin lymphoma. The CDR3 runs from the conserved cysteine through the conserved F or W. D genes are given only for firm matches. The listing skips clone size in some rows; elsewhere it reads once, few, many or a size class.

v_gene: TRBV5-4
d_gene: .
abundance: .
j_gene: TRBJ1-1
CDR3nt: TGTGCCAGCGGGGCGGTGAACACTGAAGCTTTCTTT
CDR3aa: CASGAVNTEAFF

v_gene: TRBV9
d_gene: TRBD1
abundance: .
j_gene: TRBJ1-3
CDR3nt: TGTGCCAGCAGCGCTCCAGGGGGTTCTGGAAACACCATATATTTT
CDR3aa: CASSAPGGSGNTIYF

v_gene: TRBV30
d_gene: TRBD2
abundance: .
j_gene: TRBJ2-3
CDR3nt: TGTGCCTGTATAGCGGGGGTCTGGGATACGCAGTATTTT
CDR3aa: CACIAGVWDTQYF

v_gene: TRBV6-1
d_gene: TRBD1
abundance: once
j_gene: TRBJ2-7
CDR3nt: TGTGCCAGCAGTTGGGACAGGTACTACGAGCAGTACTTC
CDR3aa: CASSWDRYYEQYF

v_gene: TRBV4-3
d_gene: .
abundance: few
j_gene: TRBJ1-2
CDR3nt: TGCGCCAGCAGCCAAGGTTTATTGAGCCCGCAACGCGACTATGGCTACACCTTC
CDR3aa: CASSQGLLSPQRDYGYTF

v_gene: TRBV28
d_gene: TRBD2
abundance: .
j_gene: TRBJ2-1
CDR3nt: TGTGCCAGCAGGCCGGGACTAGCGGGGTCCCTCTCCTACAATGAGCAGTTCTTC
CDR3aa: CASRPGLAGSLSYNEQFF

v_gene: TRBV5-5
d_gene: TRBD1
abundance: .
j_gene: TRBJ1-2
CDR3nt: TGTGCCAGCAGCTCGGACAGGATATCCTATGGCTACACCTTC
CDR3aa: CASSSDRISYGYTF

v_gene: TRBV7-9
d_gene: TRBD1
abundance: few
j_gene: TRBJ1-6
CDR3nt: TGTGCCAGCAGCTTGACGACAGGGATTAATTCACCCCTCCACTTT
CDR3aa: CASSLTTGINSPLHF

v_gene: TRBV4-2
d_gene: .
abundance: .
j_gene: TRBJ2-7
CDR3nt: TGTGCCAGCAGCCTACACCCGGGGCGAAAACTCTACGAGCAGTACTTC
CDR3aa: CASSLHPGRKLYEQYF

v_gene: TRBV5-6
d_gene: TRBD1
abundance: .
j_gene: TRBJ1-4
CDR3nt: TGTGCCAGCAGCCAGGGGACAGGGTCTAATGAAAAACTGTTTTTT
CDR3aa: CASSQGTGSNEKLFF

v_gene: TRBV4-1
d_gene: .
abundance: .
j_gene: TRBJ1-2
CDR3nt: TGCGCCAGCAGCCAAGACATCGCAGGGTATACAGGCTACACCTTC
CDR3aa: CASSQDIAGYTGYTF

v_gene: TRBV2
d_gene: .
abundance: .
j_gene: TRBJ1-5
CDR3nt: TGTGCCAGCAGCCCCCTACAAACACGGGTGCAGCCCCAGCATTTT
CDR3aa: CASSPLQTRVQPQHF

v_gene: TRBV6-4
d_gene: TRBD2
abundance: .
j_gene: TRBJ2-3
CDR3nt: TGTGCCACCGCAGCGGGGGGGACCACAGATACGCAGTATTTT
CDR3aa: CATAAGGTTDTQYF

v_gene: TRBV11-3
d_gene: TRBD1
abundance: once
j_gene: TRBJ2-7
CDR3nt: TGTGCCAGCAGCCCCCCGAGACAGGGGAGCGGGTACGAGCAGTACTTC
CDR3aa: CASSPPRQGSGYEQYF

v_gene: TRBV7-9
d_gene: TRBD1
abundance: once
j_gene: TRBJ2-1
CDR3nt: TGTGCCAGCAGCTCCGGGACAGCCCCCTACAATGAGCAGTTCTTC
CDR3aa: CASSSGTAPYNEQFF